The 10 T cell receptor beta chains given below trace back to one sample, sequenced in a study of PD-L1 blockade in urothelial cancer (dated by TCRdb to the late 2010s). The library was made by the immunoSEQ multiplex PCR assay. TCRdb limited this immuneACCESS table to in-frame rearrangements with V and J called. A share of clones is missing; checked studies link under half to unresolved V genes, and the rest is unexplained. The sample has tens of thousands of clones on record, 90% of them singletons. Of the sample, 1.5% to 2% is held by the ten largest clones. Per the publication, the time point label means: pretreatment peripheral blood. Sequenced material: PBMCs, taken around atezolizumab (anti-PD-L1) treatment. These receptors all stem from a man in his fifties or sixties with urothelial cancer.

In this sample, this clone turned up once. This rearrangement joins TRBV19 to TRBJ2-7; possible D gene TRBD1, 5 bases. Germline V gene sequence: CDR1 LNHDA, CDR2 SQIVND (reference sequence). V gave up 3 bases and J gave up 5 bases, with 17 bases separating them. This CDR3 is 15 amino acids long. CDR3 loop: CASSIYDSAGHEQYF. CDR3 nucleotide sequence: TGTGCCAGTAGTATCTACGACAGTGCCGGGCACGAGCAGTACTTC.

This clone was observed a handful of times. The gene calls are TRBV5-4 and TRBJ1-2; D gene ambiguous. V lost 1 base, J lost 8 bases, and 21 bases lay in between. The V gene's germline CDR1 is SGHNT and CDR2 YYREEE (reference sequence). The CDR3 is 16 amino acids. CDR3 loop: CASSLFGRLPSKGYTF. Written as DNA, the CDR3 is TGTGCCAGCAGCTTGTTCGGCAGGCTCCCCTCTAAGGGCTACACCTTC.

Only one count was recorded for this clone. This chain connects TRBV6-1 to TRBJ2-1, with TRBD2 identical over 8 bases. V lost 8 bases to trimming and J lost 0 bases; unmatched junction nucleotides: 12. The length of the CDR3 is 17 residues. The germline V gene encodes CDR1 MNHNS and CDR2 SASEGT. This chain's CDR3 is CASRGLAGSSSYNEQFF. As DNA, the CDR3 is TGTGCCAGCCGTGGGCTAGCGGGTTCGAGCTCCTACAATGAGCAGTTCTTC.

This rearrangement joins TRBV4-3 to TRBJ2-5, with 7 bases aligning to TRBD2. Germline-derived CDR1 and CDR2 are LGHNA and YSLEER. The CDR3 has 13 residues. Trimming took 3 bases from V and 9 from J; bases not matched to a gene: 7. The CDR3 sequence: CASSHSTREAQYF. In DNA, the CDR3 is TGCGCCAGCAGCCATTCTACACGGGAGGCCCAGTACTTC.

The chain links TRBV6-5 to TRBJ1-2, with D possibly TRBD1 on 6 matching bases. CDR1 MNHEY and CDR2 SVGAGI come from the germline V gene. The V gene lost 4 bases and the J gene lost 8 bases, with 14 bases spanning the gap. The CDR3 consists of 13 residues. CDR3 residues: CASSSAGVRGYTF. CDR3 nucleotide sequence: TGTGCCAGCAGTTCGGCAGGGGTTCGGGGCTACACCTTC.

As regards this clone: This same CDR3 is encoded by further DNA sequences in the sample. The gene calls are TRBV14 and TRBJ1-1, with unresolved D. In germline, CDR1 is SGHDN, CDR2 FVKESK. V dropped 0 bases and J dropped 2 bases, with 4 bases sitting between them. This CDR3 comprises 13 residues. This CDR3 reads CASSQDRNTEAFF. The CDR3, as DNA: TGTGCCAGCAGCCAAGATCGTAACACTGAAGCTTTCTTT.

The CDR3 sequence is CASSQGVQGDYGYTF. CDR3 bases: TGCGCCAGCAGCCAAGGGGTACAGGGTGACTATGGCTACACCTTC. The chain is built from TRBV4-1 and TRBJ1-2, with TRBD1 as a possible D gene (6 bases). The V gene lost 1 base and the J gene lost 3 bases, with 12 bases spanning the gap. The CDR3 length is 15 residues. In germline, CDR1 is MGHRA, CDR2 YSYEKL.

This clone was recorded once. The chain joins TRBV5-4 to TRBJ2-1; 15 nucleotides agree with TRBD2. The CDR3 contains 15 residues. CDR1 and CDR2 from the germline V gene are SGHNT and YYREEE (reference sequence). The junction had 4 bases not matched to a gene; V was cut back by 4 bases and J by 8 bases. The CDR3 nucleotides read TGTGCCAGCAGCCAAGGACTAGCGGGAGGGTATGAGCAGTTCTTC. This sequence encodes CASSQGLAGGYEQFF.

The chain combines TRBV5-1 with TRBJ2-1; 8 bases fit TRBD1. The junction had 9 bases not matched to a gene; V was cut back by 0 bases and J by 4 bases. This CDR3 has 17 amino acids. Per the germline V gene, CDR1 is SGHRS and CDR2 is YFSETQ. CDR3 region: CASSLVGTGGRYNEQFF. In DNA, the CDR3 is TGCGCCAGCAGCTTGGTAGGGACAGGCGGCCGATACAATGAGCAGTTCTTC.

The chain couples TRBV4-3 to TRBJ1-4; TRBD1 is a possible D gene (5 bases). The CDR3 is 15 amino acids. The germline V gene encodes CDR1 LGHNA and CDR2 YSLEER. V was clipped by 0 bases and J by 5 bases, with 10 bases between them. Here the CDR3 reads CASSQERDRNEKLFF. Written as DNA, the CDR3 is TGCGCCAGCAGCCAAGAACGAGACAGAAATGAAAAACTGTTTTTT.